The 32 T cell receptor beta chains given below trace back to one sample, sequenced in a study of PD-1 blockade in classical Hodgkin lymphoma. The protocol was immunoSEQ multiplex PCR, while the TCRdb copy is restricted to in-frame clones and leaves out a portion. The table lists about 43,000 clones, about 65% of them singletons. No patient escaped relapse after autologous stem cell transplantation, and brentuximab vedotin exposure varied. This specimen was peripheral blood mononuclear cells (PBMCs), taken before the second cycle of nivolumab. These receptors came from a human donor with classical Hodgkin lymphoma.

This sequence joins TRBV4-3 and TRBJ2-5; 7 bases are shared with TRBD1. Germline V gene sequence: CDR1 LGHNA, CDR2 YSLEER. This CDR3 contains 15 residues. After removal of 1 base from V and 7 bases from J, the junction contained 9 bases not matched to a gene. The CDR3 loop is CASSQGIGGAGTQYF. The DNA of the CDR3 is TGCGCCAGCAGCCAAGGGATAGGGGGCGCGGGGACCCAGTACTTC.

The chain links TRBV25-1 to TRBJ2-7, with TRBD2 as a possible D gene (7 bases). Germline V gives CDR1 MGHDK, CDR2 SYGVNS. V lost 7 bases and J 3 bases, leaving 16 bases between the germline ends. The CDR3 loop spans 14 amino acids. The CDR3 DNA is TGTGCCAGCACCCCACCGGGGGGCCGCTACGAGCAGTACTTC. Its translation is CASTPPGGRYEQYF.

This chain links TRBV5-5 with TRBJ1-5; 7 bases align to TRBD1. V dropped 4 bases and J dropped 3; count of bases not matched to a gene: 7. This CDR3 region has 15 residues. Germline loops: CDR1 SGHKS, CDR2 YYEKEE (reference sequence). This chain's CDR3 is CASSRDRDPNQPQHF. CDR3 sequence (DNA): TGTGCCAGCAGCCGTGACAGGGACCCCAATCAGCCCCAGCATTTT.

The chain recombines TRBV7-9 with TRBJ1-2, with D hard to call. V was shortened by 1 base and J by 3 bases, with 9 bases between the two germline ends. The CDR3 is 14 residues long. Germline CDR1 SEHNR, CDR2 FQNEAQ (reference sequence). CDR3 nucleotide sequence: TGTGCCAGCAGCTTAGGCACCTTAGACTATGGCTACACCTTC. This codes for CASSLGTLDYGYTF.

J is TRBJ1-2 and V is TRBV4-1; no firm D call. The V end lost 4 bases, the J end lost 2 bases, and 14 bases lay between the germline ends. The CDR3 length is 15 residues. Germline CDR1 MGHRA, CDR2 YSYEKL. The DNA for the CDR3 is TGCGCCAGCAGCCCCGATCCAGGTCGGAACTATGGCTACACCTTC. Its protein is CASSPDPGRNYGYTF.

The chain carries TRBV7-8 and TRBJ1-2; D possibly corresponds to TRBD1 (5 bases). This CDR3 has 13 residues. Trimming pared 5 bases from V and 3 bases from J, leaving 10 bases between. Germline assignment: CDR1 SGHVS and CDR2 FQNEAQ. CDR3 protein: CASSPTVDYGYTF. The CDR3 DNA sequence: TGTGCCAGCAGCCCGACAGTGGACTATGGCTACACCTTC.

V usage is TRBV5-1 and J usage is TRBJ1-6; TRBD1 is a possible D gene (5 bases). Deletions cut 4 bases from V and 8 bases from J, with 16 bases between. The CDR3 spans 15 residues. CDR1 SGHRS and CDR2 YFSETQ come from the germline V gene. CDR3 protein: CASSPGGSEHSPLHF. The CDR3 DNA is TGCGCCAGCAGCCCTGGGGGGTCAGAGCATTCACCCCTCCACTTT.

The J gene is TRBJ2-1, the V gene TRBV5-1; 7 bases match TRBD2. V lost 0 bases to trimming and J lost 6 bases; unmatched junction nucleotides: 3. Germline CDR1 reads SGHRS; CDR2 reads YFSETQ. The CDR3 has 14 residues. CDR3: CASSLGTRGNEQFF. CDR3 bases: TGCGCCAGCAGCTTGGGGACTAGGGGCAATGAGCAGTTCTTC. Full variable domain (remainder filled in from reference TRBV5-1 and TRBJ2-1): KAGVTQTPRYLIKTRGQQVTLSCSPISGHRSVSWYQQTPGQGLQFLFEYFSETQRNKGNFPGRFSGRQFSNSRSEMNVSTLELGDSALYLCASSLGTRGNEQFFGPGTRLTVL.

The chain joins TRBV11-2 to TRBJ1-2; D might be TRBD1 (5 bases). Looked up from germline, CDR1 is SGHAT and CDR2 is FQNNGV. V lost 5 bases, J lost 4 bases, and 20 bases lay in between. The CDR3 length is 16 residues. For the CDR3, the DNA is TGTGCCAGCAGCCTTAACATGAGGGGCGGTCTCTATGGCTACACCTTC. It encodes CASSLNMRGGLYGYTF.

V usage is TRBV2 and J usage is TRBJ1-5, with 7 bases aligning to TRBD1. Germline V gene data show CDR1 as SNHLY and CDR2 as FYNNEI. The CDR3 runs to 15 residues. V shed 4 bases, J shed 5 bases, and the junction held 8 bases outside the gene matches. Here the CDR3 reads CASSGDRVDDQPQHF. The CDR3 DNA follows: TGTGCCAGCAGTGGCGACAGGGTGGATGATCAGCCCCAGCATTTT.

This chain links TRBV2 with TRBJ1-1, with a weak D call TRBD1 (6 bases). Trimming removed 10 bases from V and 7 bases from J, with 16 bases in between. Per the germline V gene, CDR1 is SNHLY and CDR2 is FYNNEI. The CDR3 is 12 residues long. CDR3 loop: CATRGGLSEAFF. The CDR3 nucleotides are TGTGCCACCCGAGGGGGGTTGAGTGAAGCTTTCTTT.

This rearrangement joins TRBV9 to TRBJ1-1, with D possibly matching TRBD1 (5 bases). Trimming removed 3 bases from V and 3 bases from J, with 6 bases in between. CDR1 SGDLS and CDR2 YYNGEE come from the germline V gene. This CDR3 is built from 12 residues. CDR3 sequence: CASSEGYTEAFF. CDR3 coding DNA: TGTGCCAGCAGCGAGGGGTACACTGAAGCTTTCTTT.

The V and J genes are TRBV6-1 and TRBJ1-3; maybe TRBD1 (5 bases). Trimming left V 1 base short and J 4 bases short, with 14 bases between. CDR1 is MNHNS and CDR2 is SASEGT in the germline V gene. CDR3 length: 16 amino acids. This chain's CDR3 is CASSEGLRVYGNTIYF. The DNA of the CDR3 is TGTGCCAGCAGTGAAGGACTCAGGGTATACGGAAACACCATATATTTT.

The rearrangement joins TRBV29-1 to TRBJ1-2; 9 bases are shared with TRBD1. The CDR3 extends over 16 amino acids. Germline V gene sequence: CDR1 SQVTM, CDR2 ANQGSEA. Trimming removed 6 bases from V and 8 bases from J; junction bases left unmatched: 19. CDR3 nucleotide sequence: TGCAGCGTCAAAAGGGGACAGGGTCCTTTAGGGGGGGGCTACACCTTC. It specifies CSVKRGQGPLGGGYTF.

The chain joins TRBV30 to TRBJ1-4, with TRBD1 as a possible D gene (5 bases). The CDR3 is made up of 13 amino acids. Germline lookup yields CDR1 GTSNPN and CDR2 SVGIG (reference sequence). V dropped 2 bases and J dropped 7 bases, with 11 bases sitting between them. CDR3 amino acids: CAWSQQVLEKLFF. CDR3 bases: TGTGCCTGGAGTCAACAGGTCCTTGAAAAACTGTTTTTT.

This chain joins TRBV6-1 and TRBJ1-6; no clear D. The V end was cut by 5 bases, the J end by 8 bases, with 7 bases between. The germline gives CDR1 MNHNS, CDR2 SASEGT. This CDR3 is 12 amino acids long. CDR3 amino acids: CASSIIDSPLHF. CDR3 bases: TGTGCCAGCAGTATTATAGATTCACCCCTCCACTTT.

The rearrangement uses TRBV5-4 and TRBJ1-2, with a weak D call TRBD1 (6 bases). Trimming shortened V by 0 bases and J by 4 bases, and 22 bases separated the two germline ends. Germline V gene sequence: CDR1 SGHNT, CDR2 YYREEE (reference sequence). The CDR3 spans 18 residues. The CDR3: CASSLGGQGPLSLYGYTF. For the CDR3, the DNA is TGTGCCAGCAGCTTGGGAGGGCAGGGGCCTCTCTCTCTCTATGGCTACACCTTC.

V usage is TRBV6-5 and J usage is TRBJ1-2; 8 bases match TRBD1. This CDR3 spans 13 amino acids. V shed 6 bases, J shed 6 bases, and the junction held 6 bases outside the gene matches. Germline CDR1 and CDR2: MNHEY and SVGAGI. Written as DNA, the CDR3 is TGTGCCAGCAGCGACAGGGGAAGCGATGGCTACACCTTC. Protein sequence: CASSDRGSDGYTF.

This clone was recorded once. The chain has TRBV12-5 and TRBJ2-5; D perhaps matches TRBD2 (7 bases). Germline-derived CDR1 and CDR2 are LGHNT and FRNRAP. V was trimmed by 6 bases and J by 0 bases, leaving 17 bases between them. This CDR3 contains 16 residues. The CDR3 region is CASGSTRGANQETQYF. For the CDR3, the DNA is TGTGCTAGTGGATCTACCCGGGGGGCCAACCAAGAGACCCAGTACTTC.

This clone occurred a few times. CDR3 DNA sequence: TGTGCCAGCAGCCCCAGGACAGGGGGTAACTATGGCTACACCTTC. This encodes CASSPRTGGNYGYTF. The rearrangement uses TRBV5-4 and TRBJ1-2; 10 positions agree with TRBD1. Trimming at V came to 4 bases and at J to 1 base, leaving 4 bases not matched to a gene. This CDR3 spans 15 amino acids. Germline CDR1 reads SGHNT; CDR2 reads YYREEE (reference sequence).

The chain uses TRBV29-1 and TRBJ2-7; 11 positions match TRBD2. This CDR3 contains 18 residues. The germline CDR1 and CDR2 sequences are SQVTM and ANQGSEA. With V trimmed by 4 bases and J by 0 bases, 14 bases remained unmatched. The CDR3 coding sequence is TGCAGCGTTGGTGATAATAGCGGGAGGGCACCTTCCTCCTACGAGCAGTACTTC. Its translation: CSVGDNSGRAPSSYEQYF.

The J gene is TRBJ2-5, the V gene TRBV7-7; 8 nucleotides align to TRBD2. The CDR3 totals 15 residues. Germline values: CDR1 SSHAT, CDR2 FNYEAQ (reference sequence). With 2 bases clipped from V and 1 base from J, the junction kept 3 bases outside the gene matches. The CDR3 spells CASSLRRGAQETQYF. In DNA form, the CDR3 reads TGTGCCAGCAGCTTAAGGCGGGGGGCCCAAGAGACCCAGTACTTC.

This clone showed up just a few times. The genes are TRBV29-1 and TRBJ2-3; 10 nucleotides align to TRBD2. CDR3 size: 16 residues. The ends lost 4 bases at V and 5 bases at J; junction bases unmatched: 12. CDR1 is SQVTM, CDR2 ANQGSEA, per germline. This CDR3 reads CSVVSASGGPGDTQYF. For the CDR3, the DNA is TGCAGCGTTGTGTCGGCTAGCGGGGGACCAGGAGATACGCAGTATTTT.

J is TRBJ2-7 and V is TRBV7-2; TRBD2 matches at 7 bases. This CDR3 is 14 amino acids long. CDR1 is SGHTA, CDR2 FQGNSA, per germline. V lost 5 bases and J lost 2; bases outside the gene matches: 6. CDR3: CASSLGLEAYEQYF. CDR3 sequence (DNA): TGTGCCAGCAGCCTCGGACTAGAGGCCTACGAGCAGTACTTC.

The chain has TRBV7-8 and TRBJ1-4; the D is unclear. Trimming took 5 bases from V and 8 from J, leaving 9 bases between them. Germline lookup yields CDR1 SGHVS and CDR2 FQNEAQ. The CDR3 is 12 amino acids. The CDR3 DNA follows: TGTGCCAGCAGCCGAGTTGGGGAAAAACTGTTTTTT. It yields the protein CASSRVGEKLFF.

The chain recombines TRBV9 with TRBJ2-1; TRBD2 matches 10 bases. This CDR3 spans 17 amino acids. V trimming: 4 bases; J trimming: 4 bases; junction bases outside the gene matches: 11. CDR1 and CDR2 (germline): SGDLS, YYNGEE. The CDR3 region is CASSPGASGGVYNEQFF. In nucleotides, the CDR3 is TGTGCCAGCAGCCCCGGGGCTAGCGGGGGAGTATACAATGAGCAGTTCTTC. The full variable domain, with the rest looked up from reference TRBV9 and TRBJ2-1, is DSGVTQTPKHLITATGQRVTLRCSPRSGDLSVYWYQQSLDQGLQFLIQYYNGEERAKGNILERFSAQQFPDLHSELNLSSLELGDSALYFCASSPGASGGVYNEQFFGPGTRLTVL.

This clone occurred once. CDR3 protein: CASSLIGTGAYNEQFF. The CDR3 nucleotides read TGTGCCAGCAGTTTGATCGGGACAGGGGCCTACAATGAGCAGTTCTTC. V is TRBV28 and J is TRBJ2-1, with TRBD1 identical over 10 bases. The junction had 4 bases not matched to a gene; V was cut back by 3 bases and J by 2 bases. The CDR3 sequence is 16 residues long. The germline V gene encodes CDR1 MDHEN and CDR2 SYDVKM.

V is TRBV28 and J is TRBJ2-5; 7 nucleotides match TRBD1. Trimming at V came to 3 bases and at J to 1 base, leaving 2 bases not matched to a gene. The length of the CDR3 is 14 residues. CDR1 is MDHEN, CDR2 SYDVKM, per germline. The CDR3 DNA sequence: TGTGCCAGCAGTTTGACAGGGCCCCAAGAGACCCAGTACTTC. Protein sequence: CASSLTGPQETQYF.

This chain joins TRBV28 and TRBJ2-3; D call uncertain. V was clipped by 7 bases and J by 0 bases, with 8 bases between them. Germline V lookup: CDR1 MDHEN, CDR2 SYDVKM. CDR3 size: 13 residues. The CDR3 here is CASTVTSTDTQYF. The CDR3 nucleotides are TGTGCCAGCACCGTAACTAGCACAGATACGCAGTATTTT.

The chain links TRBV7-2 to TRBJ1-6; 8 nucleotides match TRBD1. This CDR3 is built from 14 residues. J was trimmed by 8 bases and V by 3 bases; bases with no gene match: 3. The germline CDR1 and CDR2 sequences are SGHTA and FQGNSA. The CDR3 DNA reads as TGTGCCAGCAGCTTGTGGGACAGGCATTCACCCCTCCACTTT. Amino acid sequence: CASSLWDRHSPLHF.

A remark on this clone: An end of the junction does not agree with germline; a read error may underlie this. This sequence joins TRBV7-7 and TRBJ2-2; 9 bases fit TRBD1. Per germline, CDR1 SSHAT and CDR2 FNYEAQ (reference sequence). The CDR3 runs to 16 residues. The CDR3 loop is CASSTRTGERTGELFF. CDR3 sequence (DNA): TGTGCTAGCAGCACTAGGACAGGGGAAAGGACCGGGGAGCTGTTTTTT.

This clone was seen just once. The rearrangement links TRBV10-2 to TRBJ1-1; D gene unclear. Germline V gives CDR1 WSHSY, CDR2 SAAADI. The CDR3 spans 13 residues. The V and J ends lost 2 bases and 2 bases respectively, with 6 bases between them. CDR3 sequence: CASSEMGNTEAFF. The CDR3 bases are TGCGCCAGCAGTGAGATGGGAAACACTGAAGCTTTCTTT.